This TCR beta chain comes out of a study of T cell repertoires in cytomegalovirus infection. Germline CDR1 SGHTA, CDR2 FQGNSA. V lost 5 bases to trimming and J lost 5 bases; unmatched junction nucleotides: 6. This CDR3 has 14 residues. In TCRdb, the reads were re-called with MiXCR into one record per CDR3 protein. Of over 450,000 distinct CDR3 sequences listed, about 11% are singletons. The receptor was isolated from a human donor in good health (CMV status not recorded). Some clones in this sample may be carry-over from other donors' samples. Material: PBMCs. V gene TRBV7-2 combines with J gene TRBJ1-5; 7 bases fit TRBD1. CDR3 loop: CASSPSTGHQPQHF. The DNA for the CDR3 is TGTGCCAGCAGCCCGTCGACAGGGCATCAGCCCCAGCATTTT.